This TCR beta chain was observed in a study of control samples from healthy donors and cancer patients. Libraries were prepared by immunoSEQ multiplex PCR; TCRdb keeps only in-frame clonotypes and omits some of them. This table lists about 210,000 clones. The V and J ends lost 5 bases and 1 base respectively, with 8 bases between them. In germline, CDR1 is MDHEN, CDR2 SYDVKM. The CDR3 loop spans 13 amino acids. The sample consisted of blood. This sequence originates from a woman aged 25-40 years in good health. This chain links TRBV28 with TRBJ2-5; D unresolved. In nucleotides, the CDR3 is TGTGCCAGCAGTCCAGAAGGCCAAGAGACCCAGTACTTC. Protein sequence: CASSPEGQETQYF.